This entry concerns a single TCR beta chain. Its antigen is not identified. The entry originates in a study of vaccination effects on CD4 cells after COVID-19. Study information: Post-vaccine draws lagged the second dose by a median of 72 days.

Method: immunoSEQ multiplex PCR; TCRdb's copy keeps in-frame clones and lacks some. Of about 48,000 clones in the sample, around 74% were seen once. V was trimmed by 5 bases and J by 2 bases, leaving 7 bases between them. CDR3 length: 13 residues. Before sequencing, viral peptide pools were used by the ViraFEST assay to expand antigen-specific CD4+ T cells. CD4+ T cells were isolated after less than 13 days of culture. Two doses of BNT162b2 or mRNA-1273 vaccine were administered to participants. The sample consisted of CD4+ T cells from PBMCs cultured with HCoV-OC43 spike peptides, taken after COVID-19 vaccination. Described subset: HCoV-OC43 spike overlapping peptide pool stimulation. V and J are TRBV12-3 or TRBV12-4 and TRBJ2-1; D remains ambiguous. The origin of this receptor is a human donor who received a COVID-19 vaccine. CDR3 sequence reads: CASSVLTYNEQFF. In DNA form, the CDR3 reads TGTGCCAGCAGTGTACTCACCTACAATGAGCAGTTCTTC.